Listed below are T cell receptor beta chains from one sample, sequenced in a study of shared clonotypes between healthy human individuals. Produced via immunoSEQ multiplex PCR; TCRdb's table is partial and in-frame only. The table lists roughly 2.1 million clones, about 93% of them singletons. Sequencing was done on a sample of naive CD8+ T cells from PBMCs. Receptor source: a man between 18 and 29 years old in good health. Some clones in this sample may be carry-over from other donors' samples. Both conserved end residues are part of each CDR3. Fields, in order: V gene, J gene, clone size, D gene, CDR3 DNA, CDR3 protein. D genes are given only for firm matches. Clone size is shown for a subset of rows, as once, few, many or a class of expanded clone.

TRBV11-2,TRBJ2-3,-,TRBD1,TGTGCCAGCAGCTTCCCCCGGACAGGAGACACAGATACGCAGTATTTT,CASSFPRTGDTDTQYF
TRBV9,TRBJ1-1,-,TRBD1,TGTGCCAGCAGCGTAGAGGGGGCCACTGAAGCTTTCTTT,CASSVEGATEAFF
TRBV5-4,TRBJ2-7,-,TRBD1,TGTGCCAGCAGCCCCGGGACAGGGGGCTTTGAAGAGCAGTACTTC,CASSPGTGGFEEQYF
TRBV6-5,TRBJ2-4,-,TRBD1,TGTGCCAGCAGTTCCAGGGGGCGCGACATTCAGTACTTC,CASSSRGRDIQYF
TRBV7-8,TRBJ2-1,once,-,TGTGCCAGCAGCTTTAGCATCTATGAGCAGTTCTTC,CASSFSIYEQFF
TRBV4-3,TRBJ1-4,-,-,TGCGCCAGCAGCCAAGTTCAAGGGGTGAGGGAAAAACTGTTTTTT,CASSQVQGVREKLFF
TRBV19,TRBJ1-1,-,-,TGTGCCAGTAGTATACCCGTGAGAGGCCCGAACACTGAAGCTTTCTTT,CASSIPVRGPNTEAFF
TRBV27,TRBJ2-7,-,-,TGTGCCAGCAGTACCCGGACTGCTTCCTACTACGAGCAGTACTTC,CASSTRTASYYEQYF
TRBV11-2,TRBJ2-2,-,TRBD2,TGTGCCAGCAGCTGGGCTATAGCGGGAGAAAACACCGGGGAGCTGTTTTTT,CASSWAIAGENTGELFF
TRBV7-9,TRBJ2-5,-,TRBD1,TGTGCCAGCAGCTCCACGGGACAGGGCCAAGAGACCCAGTACTTC,CASSSTGQGQETQYF
TRBV7-9,TRBJ2-1,-,-,TGTGCCAGCAGCCCCATGGACGATGAGCAGTTCTTC,CASSPMDDEQFF
TRBV5-6,TRBJ2-5,-,-,TGTGCCAGCAGCTTGTTACTAGCAGAAGAGACCCAGTACTTC,CASSLLLAEETQYF
TRBV7-9,TRBJ1-1,-,-,TGTGCCAGCAGCTTTGACAACCCCATGAACACTGAAGCTTTCTTT,CASSFDNPMNTEAFF
TRBV7-9,TRBJ2-7,-,TRBD1,TGTGCCAGCAGCGACAGGGGGTTCTACTACGAGCAGTACTTC,CASSDRGFYYEQYF
TRBV27,TRBJ2-4,-,TRBD1,TGTGCCAGCAGTTTTACAGGGGGCTGGAACATTCAGTACTTC,CASSFTGGWNIQYF
TRBV15,TRBJ2-7,-,-,TGTGCCACCAGCAGAGAACCAGCCTACGAGCAGTACTTC,CATSREPAYEQYF
TRBV29-1,TRBJ2-7,-,-,TGCAGCGTTGTAGGGGAACCTGGGGAGCAGTACTTC,CSVVGEPGEQYF
TRBV25-1,TRBJ1-2,-,-,TGTGCCAGCAGTGAATCCGATTCGGACTATGGCTACACCTTC,CASSESDSDYGYTF
TRBV4-1,TRBJ1-1,few,-,TGCGCCAGCAGCCTAAAGTGGGTGAACACTGAAGCTTTCTTT,CASSLKWVNTEAFF
TRBV4-2,TRBJ1-1,-,-,TGTGCCAGCACCTCATTAATGGACACTGAAGCTTTCTTT,CASTSLMDTEAFF
TRBV19,TRBJ1-1,-,-,TGTGCCAGTAGTATCAGTTGGAACACTGAAGCTTTCTTT,CASSISWNTEAFF
TRBV7-3,TRBJ2-3,-,-,TGTGCCAGCAGCTTGACGACAGCGGCTTGGGGATTCACAGATACGCAGTATTTT,CASSLTTAAWGFTDTQYF
TRBV19,TRBJ1-5,-,-,TGTGCCAGCCTCCCATGGGGCAGCCCCGGGGGCAATCAGCCCCAGCATTTT,CASLPWGSPGGNQPQHF
TRBV7-3,TRBJ1-4,-,-,TGTGCCAGCAGCTTAACGGGATCTGCTAATGAAAAACTGTTTTTT,CASSLTGSANEKLFF
TRBV4-2,TRBJ1-1,-,-,TGTGCCAGCAGCCACCCTGGTGCCACTGAAGCTTTCTTT,CASSHPGATEAFF
TRBV9,TRBJ1-2,-,-,TGTGCCAGCAGCGCCGGCTATGGCTACACCTTC,CASSAGYGYTF
TRBV30,TRBJ2-2,-,-,TGTGCCTGGAGGCGACAGAACACCGGGGAGCTGTTTTTT,CAWRRQNTGELFF
TRBV7-2,TRBJ2-1,-,TRBD2,TGTGCCAGCAGCGCCGGGACTAGCGGCTCCTACAATGAGCAGTTCTTC,CASSAGTSGSYNEQFF
TRBV2,TRBJ1-2,few,-,TGTGCCAGCAGTGAATTTGCAGGGGAAGGCTACACCTTC,CASSEFAGEGYTF
TRBV29-1,TRBJ1-4,-,-,TGCAGCGTTGTATTTGCAGGGGTTGATGAAAAACTGTTTTTT,CSVVFAGVDEKLFF
TRBV2,TRBJ1-6,-,-,TGTGCCAGCACCTATGAAGTGGCAGGGGATTCACCCCTCCACTTT,CASTYEVAGDSPLHF
TRBV6-6,TRBJ2-2,few,-,TGTGCCAGCACGGAGACCGGGGAGCTGTTTTTT,CASTETGELFF
TRBV30,TRBJ2-7,-,-,TGTGCCTGGAGGGGAGTATACGAGCAGTACTTC,CAWRGVYEQYF
TRBV7-3,TRBJ2-1,-,TRBD2,TGTGCCAGCAGCTTAACGGGGACTAGCGGGGTGTTAATGGGCAATGAGCAGTTCTTC,CASSLTGTSGVLMGNEQFF
TRBV7-9,TRBJ1-4,-,-,TGTGCCAGCAGCTCCGAGTATAATGAAAAACTGTTTTTT,CASSSEYNEKLFF
TRBV11-2,TRBJ2-1,-,-,TGTGCCAGCAGCTTAGACAATGAGCAGTTCTTC,CASSLDNEQFF
TRBV27,TRBJ2-3,-,-,TGTGCCAGCAGTCCCCGACTAGCAGATACGCAGTATTTT,CASSPRLADTQYF
TRBV7-9,TRBJ2-6,-,-,TGTGCCAGCAGCTTAGAACCAGGGGCGCCGAGTTCTGGGGCCAACGTCCTGACTTTC,CASSLEPGAPSSGANVLTF
TRBV10-3,TRBJ1-5,-,-,TGTGCCATCAGTTCAGAGGGACGTCAGCCCCAGCATTTT,CAISSEGRQPQHF
TRBV6-6,TRBJ2-4,-,-,TGTGCCAGCAGTCTCTATAACCCAGCCAAAAACATTCAGTACTTC,CASSLYNPAKNIQYF
TRBV7-6,TRBJ2-1,-,TRBD2,TGTGCCAGCAGCTTATTGGCTAGCGGGACCCGCTCCTACAATGAGCAGTTCTTC,CASSLLASGTRSYNEQFF
TRBV27,TRBJ2-3,-,-,TGTGCCAGCAGTTTAGCCGGGACCCACACAGATACGCAGTATTTT,CASSLAGTHTDTQYF
TRBV9,TRBJ2-1,-,-,TGTGCCAGCAGCCCGATACCTCAGGATGAGCAGTTCTTC,CASSPIPQDEQFF
TRBV5-1,TRBJ2-5,-,-,TGCGCCAGCAGCTTGGGGCCCTTAGCGGCCGGGAAGACCCAGTACTTC,CASSLGPLAAGKTQYF
TRBV7-2,TRBJ2-7,-,-,TGTGCCAGCAGCTTACGAAGAGGTCTGGAGATATACGAGCAGTACTTC,CASSLRRGLEIYEQYF
TRBV12-5,TRBJ1-3,-,-,TGTGCTAGTGGCCCATCGGGAAACACCATATATTTT,CASGPSGNTIYF
TRBV11-2,TRBJ2-3,-,-,TGTGCCAGCAGCTCTAAGGGGACACCTTACACAGATACGCAGTATTTT,CASSSKGTPYTDTQYF
TRBV5-4,TRBJ2-7,-,-,TGTGCCAGCAGCTTGGACATATACTACGAGCAGTACTTC,CASSLDIYYEQYF
TRBV10-3,TRBJ2-7,-,-,TGTGCCATCAGTGATCCCGGGACTCACGAGCAGTACTTC,CAISDPGTHEQYF
TRBV6-5,TRBJ2-7,-,-,TGTGCCAGCAGCCCTTCTAGCAGGAGCTCCTACGAGCAGTACTTC,CASSPSSRSSYEQYF
TRBV7-6,TRBJ2-3,-,TRBD2,TGTGCGAGCAGGAGGGGAGGGGCAACAGATACGCAGTATTTT,CASRRGGATDTQYF
TRBV7-9,TRBJ1-1,few,-,TGTGCCAGCAGCTCAGGTCCCATGAACACTGAAGCTTTCTTT,CASSSGPMNTEAFF